These 15 T cell receptor beta chains were sequenced from one sample in a study of shared T cell receptors in the human thymus. Profiled with immunoSEQ multiplex PCR; TCRdb holds only in-frame clones, not every one. The top ten clones hold 0.03% to 0.04% of a sample with 55,000 to 75,000 clones, about 95% of them seen once. The sequenced sample was thymocytes. These receptors all come from a human donor.

V usage is TRBV6-5 and J usage is TRBJ2-7; no clear D. Germline V gene sequence: CDR1 MNHEY, CDR2 SVGAGI. This CDR3 has 15 residues. Trimming stripped 8 bases from V and 0 bases from J, with 17 bases between. CDR3 protein: CASRNSGSYSYEQYF. CDR3 in DNA: TGTGCCAGCCGTAATTCCGGGTCGTACTCCTACGAGCAGTACTTC.

The chain couples TRBV5-6 to TRBJ2-7; no clear D gene. Germline V lookup: CDR1 SGHDT, CDR2 YYEEEE. V dropped 3 bases and J dropped 2 bases, with 6 bases sitting between them. The CDR3 contains 12 residues. In DNA form, the CDR3 reads TGTGCCAGCAGCTGGGCTACCTACGAGCAGTACTTC. Translated, it gives CASSWATYEQYF.

The chain employs TRBV19 and TRBJ2-2; D is unclear. The germline V and J ends were trimmed by 6 bases and 1 base, with 12 bases remaining between them. The CDR3 is made up of 15 amino acids. From germline, CDR1 is LNHDA and CDR2 SQIVND (reference sequence). The CDR3 bases are TGTGCCAGTAGCCTATACGTGAGGAACACCGGGGAGCTGTTTTTT. Translating gives CASSLYVRNTGELFF.

The chain combines TRBV4-3 with TRBJ2-2; TRBD2 is a possible D gene (6 bases). Looked up from germline, CDR1 is LGHNA and CDR2 is YSLEER. The V end was cut by 2 bases, the J end by 0 bases, with 16 bases between. The CDR3 has 18 amino acids. In nucleotides, the CDR3 is TGCGCCAGCAGCCAATTTCCCCTAGCGCCAGCGAACACCGGGGAGCTGTTTTTT. Translated, it gives CASSQFPLAPANTGELFF.

V and J are TRBV19 and TRBJ2-3, with 9 bases that match TRBD2. V lost 8 bases and J lost 0; bases outside the gene matches: 6. The V gene's germline CDR1 is LNHDA and CDR2 SQIVND (reference sequence). The CDR3 is 15 amino acids. The chain's CDR3 is CASVTSGLSTDTQYF. The CDR3 DNA reads as TGTGCCAGTGTAACTAGCGGGTTAAGCACAGATACGCAGTATTTT. Combining the CDR3 with reference TRBV19 and TRBJ2-3 gives the whole variable domain DGGITQSPKYLFRKEGQNVTLSCEQNLNHDAMYWYRQDPGQGLRLIYYSQIVNDFQKGDIAEGYSVSREKKESFPLTVTSAQKNPTAFYLCASVTSGLSTDTQYFGPGTRLTVL.

The rearrangement links TRBV15 to TRBJ1-5, with D possibly matching TRBD1 (6 bases). The CDR3 has 20 amino acids. Germline CDR1 is LNHNV and CDR2 is YYDKDF (reference sequence). V was clipped by 4 bases and J by 1 base, with 26 bases between them. DNA of the CDR3: TGTGCCACCAGCACCCATTCTGGGGGGCGAGCCGGCAGGAGCAATCAGCCCCAGCATTTT. Its translation: CATSTHSGGRAGRSNQPQHF.

V and J are TRBV14 and TRBJ1-2; 7 bases fit TRBD1. CDR3 length: 13 amino acids. Germline V gene data show CDR1 as SGHDN and CDR2 as FVKESK. V was pared by 5 bases and J by 4 bases, with 4 bases of the junction left unmatched. This chain's CDR3 is CASSSDRAYGYTF. Written as DNA, the CDR3 is TGTGCCAGCAGCTCAGACAGGGCCTATGGCTACACCTTC.

This clone was recorded once. This chain links TRBV4-3 with TRBJ1-3; tentatively, D is TRBD1 (5 bases). Trimming took 2 bases from V and 1 from J, leaving 9 bases between them. Germline V CDR1 and CDR2: LGHNA, YSLEER. CDR3 length: 15 residues. For the CDR3, the DNA is TGCGCCAGCAGCCAAAACGGGGGGTCTGGAAACACCATATATTTT. Translating it yields CASSQNGGSGNTIYF.

The genes are TRBV5-4 and TRBJ1-2, with D tentatively TRBD1 (5 bases). CDR1 is SGHNT and CDR2 is YYREEE in the germline V gene (reference sequence). V was pared by 5 bases and J by 5 bases, with 13 bases between. The CDR3 loop spans 13 amino acids. The DNA for the CDR3 is TGTGCCAGCAGACGGGGACCACCATATGGCTACACCTTC. It is translated as CASRRGPPYGYTF.

The chain has TRBV4-1 and TRBJ1-2, with D unresolved. This CDR3 has 15 amino acids. Germline V lookup: CDR1 MGHRA, CDR2 YSYEKL. Trimming removed 0 bases at V and 5 bases at J, with 13 bases between. In nucleotides, the CDR3 is TGCGCCAGCAGCCAAGATCTCGACCTTCCTTATGGCTACACCTTC. This encodes CASSQDLDLPYGYTF.

A few counts support this clone. The V gene is TRBV29-1, the J gene TRBJ2-3; 16 bases agree with TRBD2. Germline V gene lookup returns CDR1 SQVTM and CDR2 ANQGSEA. J was trimmed by 4 bases and V by 5 bases; bases with no gene match: 6. The CDR3 length is 16 residues. This CDR3 is CSVPGLAGGRADTQYF. The DNA of the CDR3 is TGCAGCGTTCCGGGACTAGCGGGGGGGCGGGCAGATACGCAGTATTTT.

V and J are TRBV6-1 and TRBJ1-6; no definite D call. Trimming removed 2 bases from V and 7 bases from J, with 12 bases in between. Germline V gene data show CDR1 as MNHNS and CDR2 as SASEGT. CDR3 length: 15 amino acids. The CDR3 loop reads CASSEHPGSNSPLHF. CDR3 sequence (DNA): TGTGCCAGCAGTGAACATCCCGGCTCGAATTCACCCCTCCACTTT.

This chain uses TRBV4-3 with TRBJ1-2; possibly TRBD1 for D (5 bases). There are 15 residues in the CDR3. Germline CDR1 reads LGHNA; CDR2 reads YSLEER. Trimming removed 1 base at V and 4 bases at J, with 13 bases between. CDR3 nucleotide sequence: TGCGCCAGCAGCCAAGGGGGGAGGGGCATCTATGGCTACACCTTC. It yields the protein CASSQGGRGIYGYTF.

This clone was picked up one time. The chain couples TRBV7-3 to TRBJ1-1; D is unresolved. The V end was cut by 5 bases, the J end by 1 base, with 17 bases between. Per germline, CDR1 SGHTA and CDR2 FQGTGA. This CDR3 has 16 amino acids. CDR3 sequence: CASSTFRAPQNTEAFF. CDR3 sequence (DNA): TGTGCCAGCAGCACATTCCGGGCCCCTCAGAACACTGAAGCTTTCTTT.

This rearrangement joins TRBV2 to TRBJ2-3, with a weak D call TRBD2 (6 bases). CDR3 length equals 14 residues. Germline V lookup: CDR1 SNHLY, CDR2 FYNNEI. The ends were cut back, 6 bases at V and 4 bases at J, with 14 bases in the middle. The CDR3 nucleotides are TGTGCCAGCAGGGGGGGTGGGTGGCCAGATACGCAGTATTTT. Translated, it gives CASRGGGWPDTQYF.